This TCR beta chain originates from a study of blood T cell repertoires in COVID-19. About the research overall: Samples taken during acute and convalescent COVID-19 were collected in the United States, Italy and Spain. Sources were T cells, B-cell-depleted T cells, or PBMCs; the material itself was cDNA or gDNA.

This CDR3 is built from 15 residues. Trimming pared 0 bases from V and 1 base from J, leaving 10 bases between. Germline V gene data show CDR1 as SGHNT and CDR2 as YYREEE (reference sequence). Original processing notes: Estimates of nucleated cell counts were drawn from the amplification of reference gene primers. Sequenced by immunoSEQ multiplex PCR; TCRdb stores in-frame clones only, minus some. For V, J and clone size, that table is used; D and trimming come from the DNA. The sample shows more than 95,000 clones, around nine tenths of them seen only once. The sequence derives from a human donor with active COVID-19. The donor label of this sample is uncertain. J is TRBJ1-1 and V is TRBV5-4; D remains ambiguous. Input material: peripheral blood. The CDR3 DNA follows: TGTGCCAGCAGCTTGGTGGGCAGGCCGAACACTGAAGCTTTCTTT. Protein product: CASSLVGRPNTEAFF.